A single sample gave rise to the 3 T cell receptor beta chains below, sequenced in a study of T cell changes during pregnancy in multiple sclerosis. Generated by immunoSEQ multiplex PCR, the TCRdb table keeps only in-frame clones and is missing some. The top ten clones hold 0.58% of a sample with roughly 40,000 clones, roughly nine tenths of them seen once. The specimen was CD4+ T cells from peripheral blood mononuclear cells, collected in the first trimester of pregnancy. The receptors come from a female donor with multiple sclerosis, enrolled in a pregnancy study.

This chain links TRBV6-5 with TRBJ1-2; D uncertain. This CDR3 has 14 amino acids. Trimming stripped 6 bases from V and 4 bases from J, with 15 bases between. CDR1 and CDR2 from the germline V gene are MNHEY and SVGAGI. The CDR3 is CASSAGATPYGYTF. The CDR3, as DNA: TGTGCCAGCAGCGCAGGTGCCACTCCCTATGGCTACACCTTC.

This rearrangement joins TRBV11-1 to TRBJ1-1, with D possibly TRBD1 on 5 matching bases. The CDR3 extends over 13 amino acids. Germline CDR1 and CDR2: SGHAT and FQDESV (reference sequence). The V end was cut by 5 bases, the J end by 1 base, with 8 bases between. The CDR3 loop reads CASSRGTNTEAFF. Here the CDR3 DNA reads TGTGCCAGCAGCCGGGGGACGAACACTGAAGCTTTCTTT. Full variable domain (outside the CDR3, taken from reference TRBV11-1 and TRBJ1-1): EAEVAQSPRYKITEKSQAVAFWCDPISGHATLYWYRQILGQGPELLVQFQDESVVDDSQLPKDRFSAERLKGVDSTLKIQPAELGDSAMYLCASSRGTNTEAFFGQGTRLTVV.

To note about this clone: The junction does not match germline at one end; this may be a read error. This rearrangement joins TRBV25-1 to TRBJ1-2; 7 bases map to TRBD1. Germline assignment: CDR1 MGHDK and CDR2 SYGVNS. This CDR3 is built from 14 residues. CDR3 sequence: CASSLTGSKYGYTF. The CDR3 nucleotides are TGTGCCAGCAGCTTGACAGGGTCTAAGTATGGCTACACCTTC.